This is a list of T cell receptor beta chains from one sample in a study of blood T cell repertoires in COVID-19. Clones were read by immunoSEQ multiplex PCR, and TCRdb kept only the in-frame ones, dropping some. The sample gives roughly 250,000 clones, around 81% of which show up once; about 4.5% is in the top ten. Sequenced sample: peripheral blood. Receptors were obtained from a man in his forties or fifties with active or convalescent COVID-19. The conserved cysteine and the conserved F or W are not part of the CDR3 here.

len	v_gene	CDR3aa
12	TRBV16	ASSPRESGNTIY
11	TRBV6-5	ASRDRFFYGYT
12	TRBV6-4	ASSDPRAQGEQY
10	TRBV3-1/TRBV3-2	ASSQGTGKFL
14	TRBV24-1	ATSDRRGSSYNEQF
13	TRBV6-5	ASSWVREGFTEAF
12	TRBV15	ATSRAGGNQPQH
14	TRBV2	ASRREGTGKRNEQF
13	TRBV7-6	ASSGIRDRTYEQY
13	TRBV7-8	ASSPSGGAGDTQY
17	TRBV29-1	SAAGTSGGRVSGTGELF
12	TRBV19	ASMGAIWNQPQH
12	TRBV5-4	ASSRQISTDTQY
12	TRBV6-2/TRBV6-3	ASSYSSNTGELF
13	TRBV4-3	ASSQGTGNTGELF
11	TRBV29-1	SVQVVNTGELF
10	TRBV5-6	ASSSPVGTQY
13	TRBV18	ASSPTGHTQETQY
14	TRBV5-3	ARSWKLGRLNTEAF
13	TRBV7-3	ASSSLSGFTDTQY
9	TRBV30	AWTGVTEAF
12	TRBV7-9	ASSLGAVTHEQY
12	TRBV2	ASEGSGGSQPQH
11	TRBV28	ASRLQGEETQY
16	TRBV15	ATSRVWTGGSSNQPQH
9	TRBV25-1	ASWSSGELF
14	TRBV10-3	AISERGTSAQETQY
16	TRBV5-4	ASSNPGLAGGYTDTQY
12	TRBV19	ASSITSGGDTQY
13	TRBV14	ASSPLTGGNTEAF
13	TRBV30	AWEGGQGNTGELF
16	TRBV4-2	ASSQAPSGLAGGNEQF
12	TRBV5-6	ASSSPTLQETQY
13	TRBV6-4	ASSLQGEATDTQY
13	TRBV7-9	ASGSTGGSTDTQY
11	TRBV30	AWSEAGNQPQH
14	TRBV10-3	AISETKQASSGGYT
14	TRBV5-1	ASSLESGTLGNTIY
15	TRBV11-2	ASSKTTGTFGGNEQF
13	TRBV6-1	ASSEKRLAYNEQF
11	TRBV4-1	ASSQDNSDEQY